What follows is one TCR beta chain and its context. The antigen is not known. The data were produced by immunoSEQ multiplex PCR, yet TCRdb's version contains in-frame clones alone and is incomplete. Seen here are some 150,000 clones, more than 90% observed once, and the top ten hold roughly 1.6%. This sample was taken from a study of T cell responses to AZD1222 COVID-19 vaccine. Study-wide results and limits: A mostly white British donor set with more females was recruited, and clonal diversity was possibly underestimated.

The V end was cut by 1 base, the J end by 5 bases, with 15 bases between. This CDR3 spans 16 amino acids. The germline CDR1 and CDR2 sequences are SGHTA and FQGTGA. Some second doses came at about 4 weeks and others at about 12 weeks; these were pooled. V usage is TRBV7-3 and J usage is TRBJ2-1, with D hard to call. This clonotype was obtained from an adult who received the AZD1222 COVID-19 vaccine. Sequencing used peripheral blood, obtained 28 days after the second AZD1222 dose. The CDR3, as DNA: TGTGCCAGCAGCTTAATTGGTGGGTCGGGCCACAATGAGCAGTTCTTC. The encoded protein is CASSLIGGSGHNEQFF.